The clone carrying this T cell receptor delta chain was seen once. Germline assignment: CDR1 TSWWSYY and CDR2 QGS. CDR3 size: 25 residues. The data were obtained in a study of gamma-delta chains in newborns, infants, children. TCRdb re-identified clones in the reads via CATT. The sample records around 3,500 delta-chain clones, about 0.6% being singletons. Sequencing was done on a sample of blood. The V gene call is TRDV1, and the J gene call is absent; the table assigns TRDD3, which was not confirmed against the DNA. This TCR was sampled from a child who was a newborn, infant or young child, either healthy, febrile or measles-vaccinated (not recorded which). The CDR3 loop is CALGDLPPFRLWVGGYVGDTDKLIF. In nucleotides, the CDR3 is TGTGCTCTTGGGGACCTTCCCCCCTTCCGTCTTTGGGTTGGGGGATACGTCGGGGACACCGATAAACTCATCTTC.